Following are 8 T cell receptor beta chains from one sample sequenced in a study of CD8+CD57+ T cells in acquired aplastic anemia. Patients sequenced had flow cytometry evidence of CD8+CD57+ cell expansion. TCR beta VDJ combinations and CDR3 sequences were profiled from genomic DNA. TCRdb reprocessed the reads via MiXCR and lists one record per CDR3 protein. This table has 150,000 to 200,000 distinct CDR3 sequences, roughly 48% appearing once. The sequenced sample was sorted CD4+, CD8+, or CD8+CD57+ T cells (not recorded which) from PBMCs. Receptors originate from a human donor with aplastic anemia.

The chain joins TRBV5-4 to TRBJ1-2; TRBD1 agrees at 8 bases. Losses at the gene ends were 4 bases for V and 4 bases for J; bases not matched to a gene: 12. The CDR3 spans 16 residues. The germline gives CDR1 SGHNT, CDR2 YYREEE (reference sequence). Here the CDR3 DNA reads TGTGCCAGCAGCGCTTCCCGAGGACAGGGAGCCTATGGCTACACCTTC. Protein sequence: CASSASRGQGAYGYTF.

This clonotype was seen a handful of times. Because the CDR3's place on the DNA is in doubt, the DNA is left out and the CDR3 is given as listed by TCRdb. The V call is TRBV24-1, the J call TRBJ2-7; TRBD1, the table's D call, lacks a check against the DNA. A total of 13 residues make up the CDR3, ends included. Germline CDR1 is KGHDR and CDR2 is SFDVKD. The CDR3: CAVGRGNSYEQYF.

J is TRBJ1-6 and V is TRBV25-1; possibly TRBD1 for D (6 bases). Germline CDR1 is MGHDK and CDR2 is SYGVNS. V lost 8 bases and J lost 9, with 14 bases in between. This CDR3 is built from 13 residues. The CDR3 region is CASWGAAGSPLHF. For the CDR3, the DNA is TGTGCCAGCTGGGGGGCCGCGGGTTCACCCCTCCACTTT.

The V call is TRBV6-5, the J call TRBJ2-1; D is possibly TRBD2 (5 bases). V lost 2 bases, J lost 4 bases, and 12 bases lay in between. The germline gives CDR1 MNHEY, CDR2 SVGAGI. The CDR3 extends over 15 amino acids. CDR3 DNA: TGTGCCAGCAGTTACAGCGGAGCAGATTACAATGAGCAGTTCTTC. This codes for CASSYSGADYNEQFF.

The sample holds many counts of this clonotype. The chain is built from TRBV19 and TRBJ2-3; 9 positions match TRBD2. From germline, CDR1 is LNHDA and CDR2 SQIVND (reference sequence). V shed 10 bases, J shed 1 base, and the junction held 3 bases outside the gene matches. The CDR3 covers 13 residues. CDR3 DNA: TGTGCCACCTTAGCGGGAGGCACAGATACGCAGTATTTT. Translating gives CATLAGGTDTQYF.

This clonotype was seen ten or more times. The CDR3 region has the DNA TGTGCCAGCAGCCAACAGGGGGCACTCACTGAAGCTTTCTTT. Translation gives CASSQQGALTEAFF. V gene TRBV7-6 combines with J gene TRBJ1-1; TRBD1 matches 9 bases. Germline CDR1 is SGHVS and CDR2 is FNYEAQ. This CDR3 contains 14 residues. With V trimmed by 5 bases and J by 4 bases, 5 bases remained unmatched.

In its sample, this clonotype was seen many times. V usage is TRBV9 and J usage is TRBJ2-7; D is possibly TRBD1 (6 bases). The CDR3 length is 13 residues. The germline V and J ends were trimmed by 3 bases and 0 bases, with 7 bases remaining between them. From germline, CDR1 is SGDLS and CDR2 YYNGEE. CDR3 sequence: CASSGDNSYEQYF. DNA of the CDR3: TGTGCCAGCAGCGGGGACAACTCCTACGAGCAGTACTTC.

The CDR3, as DNA: TGCAGCGTTGGACAGGGAGAGGTCGAGCAGTACTTC. It is translated as CSVGQGEVEQYF. The V gene is TRBV29-1, the J gene TRBJ2-7; TRBD1 matches 7 bases. With 4 bases clipped from V and 6 bases from J, the junction kept 6 bases outside the gene matches. In germline, CDR1 is SQVTM, CDR2 ANQGSEA. This CDR3 comprises 12 residues.